One and the same sample provided the 9 T cell receptor beta chains below, sequenced in a study of blood T cells in healthy people across ages. Then a second PCR, running about 6 to 12 cycles, was carried out with a sample-barcoded 5' primer and a J-beta primer mix. TCRdb re-called the 5' RACE reads through MiXCR, storing one row per CDR3 protein. The data show 1.5 million to 2 million distinct CDR3 sequences, approximately 40% seen once. Sequenced material: blood. The receptors were sampled from a human donor in good health.

The chain is built from TRBV7-2 and TRBJ2-1, with D possibly TRBD2 on 7 matching bases. CDR1 SGHTA and CDR2 FQGNSA come from the germline V gene. The CDR3 contains 15 residues. V lost 1 base and J 9 bases, leaving 16 bases between the germline ends. Here the CDR3 reads CASSLVGGRGSEQFF. As DNA, the CDR3 is TGTGCCAGCAGCTTAGTTGGGGGGCGGGGGAGTGAGCAGTTCTTC.

This clonotype was recorded once. The rearrangement joins TRBV5-1 to TRBJ1-2; a possible D gene is TRBD1 (5 bases). The CDR3 runs 16 residues. The ends were cut back, 5 bases at V and 8 bases at J, with 25 bases in the middle. CDR1 is SGHRS, CDR2 YFSETQ, per germline. CDR3 sequence reads: CASSSPNNPGTPGYTF. CDR3 DNA sequence: TGCGCCAGCAGTTCCCCGAATAACCCAGGGACCCCAGGCTACACCTTC.

This clonotype was recorded only once. CDR3 coding DNA: TGTGCCAGCAGCACCCCCCCGGGCGAGCAGTTCTTC. Translated, it gives CASSTPPGEQFF. The chain couples TRBV7-9 to TRBJ2-1; D unclear. In germline, CDR1 is SEHNR, CDR2 FQNEAQ (reference sequence). The CDR3 runs 12 residues. The V end lost 5 bases, the J end lost 10 bases, and 12 bases lay between the germline ends.

This clonotype was observed a few times. V and J are TRBV27 and TRBJ2-5; 12 nucleotides agree with TRBD1. The tail of the sequence fits TRBJ2-7 better, so the J call may be wrong. The germline V gene has CDR1 MNHEY and CDR2 SMNVEV (reference sequence). The CDR3 runs to 13 residues. DNA of the CDR3: TGTGCCAGCTCCGGGACAGGGGGCCTCGAGCAGTACTTC. It is translated as CASSGTGGLEQYF.

V gene TRBV24-1 combines with J gene TRBJ2-5; the D is unclear. Looked up from germline, CDR1 is KGHDR and CDR2 is SFDVKD. V lost 3 bases, J lost 0 bases, and 16 bases lay in between. The CDR3 contains 17 residues. The CDR3 here is CATSDGSSAGNQETQYF. The CDR3 DNA reads as TGTGCCACCAGTGATGGGTCATCCGCAGGAAACCAAGAGACCCAGTACTTC.

In its sample, this clonotype was seen many times. The V gene is TRBV4-3, the J gene TRBJ2-7; tentative D call: TRBD2 (7 bases). The V end lost 0 bases, the J end lost 5 bases, and 20 bases lay between the germline ends. Germline V gives CDR1 LGHNA, CDR2 YSLEER. The CDR3 has 17 amino acids. CDR3: CASSQDIGGGDLNEQYF. DNA for the CDR3: TGCGCCAGCAGCCAAGATATAGGGGGGGGCGACTTAAACGAGCAGTACTTC.

Only a few counts were recorded for this clonotype. This CDR3 is CASSLPTGTRQETQYF. The CDR3 DNA is TGTGCCAGCAGCCTCCCCACCGGGACTAGACAAGAGACCCAGTACTTC. V gene TRBV7-2 combines with J gene TRBJ2-5; 8 nucleotides align to TRBD2. V shed 5 bases, J shed 2 bases, and the junction held 10 bases outside the gene matches. The CDR3 is made up of 16 amino acids. Germline values: CDR1 SGHTA, CDR2 FQGNSA.

In this sample, this clonotype turned up many times. This chain joins TRBV5-1 and TRBJ2-7; D is unclear. The V end lost 1 base, the J end lost 3 bases, and 8 bases lay between the germline ends. Germline CDR1 and CDR2: SGHRS and YFSETQ. The CDR3 spans 13 residues. DNA of the CDR3: TGCGCCAGCAGCTTGAGTCTAGGCTACGAGCAGTACTTC. Translation gives CASSLSLGYEQYF.

The chain joins TRBV20-1 to TRBJ2-5, with 10 bases aligning to TRBD1. The J segment lost 1 base and the V segment lost 0 bases, leaving 14 bases of the junction unmatched. This CDR3 has 19 residues. In germline, CDR1 is DFQATT, CDR2 SNEGSKA (reference sequence). The CDR3: CSARDDALDRGLGQETQYF. The CDR3 DNA sequence: TGCAGTGCTAGAGATGACGCTTTAGACAGGGGGCTAGGCCAAGAGACCCAGTACTTC.